This record looks at one TCR beta chain sequence and its context. The length of the CDR3 is 16 residues. The V gene end was trimmed by 4 bases and the J gene end by 2 bases; junction bases not matched to a gene: 9. Germline lookup yields CDR1 MDHEN and CDR2 SYDVKM. Assay: immunoSEQ multiplex PCR; the TCRdb copy retains only in-frame clones and omits some. Of 120,000 or so clones in the sample, approximately 89% were seen once. These data come from a study of control samples from healthy donors and cancer patients. The source material was blood. The gene calls are TRBV28 and TRBJ2-3, with 7 positions matching TRBD2. The receptor was isolated from a man aged 60 to 75 in good health. CDR3 region: CASSSLIGGITDTQYF. The CDR3 coding sequence is TGTGCCAGCAGTTCTCTTATCGGGGGGATCACAGATACGCAGTATTTT.